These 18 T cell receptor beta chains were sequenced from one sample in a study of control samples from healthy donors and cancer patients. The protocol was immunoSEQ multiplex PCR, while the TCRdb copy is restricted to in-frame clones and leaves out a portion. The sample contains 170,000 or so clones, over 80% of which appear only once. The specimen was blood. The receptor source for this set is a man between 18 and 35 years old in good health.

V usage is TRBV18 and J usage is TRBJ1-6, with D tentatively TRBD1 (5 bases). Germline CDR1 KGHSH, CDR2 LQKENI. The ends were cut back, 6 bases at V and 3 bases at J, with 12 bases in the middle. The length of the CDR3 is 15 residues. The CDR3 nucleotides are TGTGCCAGCTCTCCTAGTGGGGGCTATAATTCACCCCTCCACTTT. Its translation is CASSPSGGYNSPLHF.

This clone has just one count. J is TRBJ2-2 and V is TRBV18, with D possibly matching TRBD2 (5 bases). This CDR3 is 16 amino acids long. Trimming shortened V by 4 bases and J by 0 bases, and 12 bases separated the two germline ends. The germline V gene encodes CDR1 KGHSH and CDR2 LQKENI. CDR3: CASSLRTYTNTGELFF. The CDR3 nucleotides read TGTGCCAGCTCACTCAGGACTTACACGAACACCGGGGAGCTGTTTTTT. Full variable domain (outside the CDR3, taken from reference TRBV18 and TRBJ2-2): NAGVMQNPRHLVRRRGQEARLRCSPMKGHSHVYWYRQLPEEGLKFMVYLQKENIIDESGMPKERFSAEFPKEGPSILRIQQVVRGDSAAYFCASSLRTYTNTGELFFGEGSRLTVL.

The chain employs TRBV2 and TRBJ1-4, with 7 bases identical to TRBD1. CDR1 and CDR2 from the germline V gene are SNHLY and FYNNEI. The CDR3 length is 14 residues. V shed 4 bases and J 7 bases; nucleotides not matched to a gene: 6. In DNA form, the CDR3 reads TGTGCCAGCAGTGCGAACAGGGGAGGTGAAAAACTGTTTTTT. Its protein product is CASSANRGGEKLFF.

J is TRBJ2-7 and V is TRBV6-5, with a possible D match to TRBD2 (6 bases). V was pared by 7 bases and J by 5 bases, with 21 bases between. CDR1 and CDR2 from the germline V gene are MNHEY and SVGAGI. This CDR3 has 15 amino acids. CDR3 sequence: CASTPNRGGANEQYF. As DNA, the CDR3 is TGTGCCAGCACTCCTAATAGAGGAGGGGCCAACGAGCAGTACTTC.

CDR3 bases: TGTGCCAGCTCACCACCAAGCGCAGGGGGGGAAAAACTGTTTTTT. Translated, it gives CASSPPSAGGEKLFF. V and J are TRBV18 and TRBJ1-4, with 7 bases matching TRBD1. Trimming cost V 0 bases and J 8 bases; bases outside gene matches: 6. Germline-derived CDR1 and CDR2 are KGHSH and LQKENI. The CDR3 totals 15 residues.

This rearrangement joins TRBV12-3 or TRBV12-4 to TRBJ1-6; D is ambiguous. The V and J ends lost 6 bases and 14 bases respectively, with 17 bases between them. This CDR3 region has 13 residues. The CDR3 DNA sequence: TGTGCCAGCAGCCATAAACGTCGTGTGGCCCTCCACTTT. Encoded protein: CASSHKRRVALHF.

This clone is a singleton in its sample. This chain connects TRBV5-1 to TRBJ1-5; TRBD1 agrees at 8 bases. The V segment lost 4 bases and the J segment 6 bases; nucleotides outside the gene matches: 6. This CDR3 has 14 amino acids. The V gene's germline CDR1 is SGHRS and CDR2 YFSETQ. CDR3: CASSEGQGSQPQHF. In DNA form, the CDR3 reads TGCGCCAGCAGCGAAGGACAGGGTAGTCAGCCCCAGCATTTT.

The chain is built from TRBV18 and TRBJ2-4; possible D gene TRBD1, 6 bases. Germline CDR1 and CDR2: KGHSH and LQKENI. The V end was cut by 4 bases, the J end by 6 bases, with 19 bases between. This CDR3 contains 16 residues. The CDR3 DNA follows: TGTGCCAGCTCACTAGTACAGGGACCCCTGGGAAACATTCAGTACTTC. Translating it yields CASSLVQGPLGNIQYF. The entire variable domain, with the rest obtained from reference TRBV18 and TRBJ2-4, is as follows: NAGVMQNPRHLVRRRGQEARLRCSPMKGHSHVYWYRQLPEEGLKFMVYLQKENIIDESGMPKERFSAEFPKEGPSILRIQQVVRGDSAAYFCASSLVQGPLGNIQYFGAGTRLSVL.

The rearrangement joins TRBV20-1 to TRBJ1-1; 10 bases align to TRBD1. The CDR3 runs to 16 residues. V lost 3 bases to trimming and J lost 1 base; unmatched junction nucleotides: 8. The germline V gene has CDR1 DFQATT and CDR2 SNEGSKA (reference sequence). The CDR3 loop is CSASLGTGVKNTEAFF. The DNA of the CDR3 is TGCAGTGCTAGTTTGGGGACAGGGGTTAAGAACACTGAAGCTTTCTTT.

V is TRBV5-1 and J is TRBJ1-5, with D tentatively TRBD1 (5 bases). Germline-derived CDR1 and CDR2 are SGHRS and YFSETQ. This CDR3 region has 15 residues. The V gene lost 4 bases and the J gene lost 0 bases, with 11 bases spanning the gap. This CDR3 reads CASSQEGLSNQPQHF. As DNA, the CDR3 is TGCGCCAGCAGCCAGGAGGGACTTAGCAATCAGCCCCAGCATTTT.

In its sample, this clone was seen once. DNA of the CDR3: TGTGCCAGCAGCTTAAATGGAAACCTTAAACTGTTTTTT. It is translated as CASSLNGNLKLFF. V and J are TRBV7-8 and TRBJ1-4; D gene unclear. The CDR3 loop spans 13 amino acids. Trimming removed 2 bases at V and 11 bases at J, with 12 bases between. From germline, CDR1 is SGHVS and CDR2 FQNEAQ.

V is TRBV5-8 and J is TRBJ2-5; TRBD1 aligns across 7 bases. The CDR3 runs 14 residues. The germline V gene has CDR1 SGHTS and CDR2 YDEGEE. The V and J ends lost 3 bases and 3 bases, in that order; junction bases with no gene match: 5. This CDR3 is CASSYGQVEETQYF. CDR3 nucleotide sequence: TGTGCCAGCAGCTATGGACAGGTAGAAGAGACCCAGTACTTC.

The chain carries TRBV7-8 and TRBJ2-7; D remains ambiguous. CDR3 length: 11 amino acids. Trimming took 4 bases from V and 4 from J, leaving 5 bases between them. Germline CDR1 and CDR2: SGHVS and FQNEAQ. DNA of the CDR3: TGTGCCAGCAGCTCCATATACGAGCAGTACTTC. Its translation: CASSSIYEQYF.

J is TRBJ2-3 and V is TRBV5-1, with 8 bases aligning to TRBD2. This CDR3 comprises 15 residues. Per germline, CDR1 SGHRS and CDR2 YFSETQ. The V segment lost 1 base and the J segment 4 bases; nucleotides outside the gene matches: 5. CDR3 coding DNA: TGCGCCAGCAGCTTGTCACTAGCGGAGGCAGATACGCAGTATTTT. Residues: CASSLSLAEADTQYF.

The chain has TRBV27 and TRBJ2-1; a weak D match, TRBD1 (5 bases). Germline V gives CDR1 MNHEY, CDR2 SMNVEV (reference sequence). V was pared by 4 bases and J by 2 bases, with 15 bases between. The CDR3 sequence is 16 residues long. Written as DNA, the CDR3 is TGTGCCAGCAGTTACCAGGGCACCGCCACCTACAATGAGCAGTTCTTC. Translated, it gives CASSYQGTATYNEQFF.

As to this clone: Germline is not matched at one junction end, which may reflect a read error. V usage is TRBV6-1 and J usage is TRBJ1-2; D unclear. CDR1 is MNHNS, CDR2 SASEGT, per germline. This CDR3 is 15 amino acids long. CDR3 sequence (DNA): TGTGCCAGCAGGGAAGGAACTACGACGTATAATGGCTACACCTTC. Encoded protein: CASREGTTTYNGYTF.

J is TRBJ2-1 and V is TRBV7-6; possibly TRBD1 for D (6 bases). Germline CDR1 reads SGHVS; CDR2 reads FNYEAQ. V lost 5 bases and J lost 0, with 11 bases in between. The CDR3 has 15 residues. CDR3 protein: CASSIGQNSYNEQFF. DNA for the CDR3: TGTGCCAGCAGCATCGGACAGAACTCCTACAATGAGCAGTTCTTC.

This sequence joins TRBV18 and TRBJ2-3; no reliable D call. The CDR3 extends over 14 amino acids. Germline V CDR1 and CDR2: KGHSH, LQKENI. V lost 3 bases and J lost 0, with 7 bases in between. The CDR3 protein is CASSPPTSTDTQYF. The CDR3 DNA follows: TGTGCCAGCTCACCGCCTACTAGCACAGATACGCAGTATTTT.